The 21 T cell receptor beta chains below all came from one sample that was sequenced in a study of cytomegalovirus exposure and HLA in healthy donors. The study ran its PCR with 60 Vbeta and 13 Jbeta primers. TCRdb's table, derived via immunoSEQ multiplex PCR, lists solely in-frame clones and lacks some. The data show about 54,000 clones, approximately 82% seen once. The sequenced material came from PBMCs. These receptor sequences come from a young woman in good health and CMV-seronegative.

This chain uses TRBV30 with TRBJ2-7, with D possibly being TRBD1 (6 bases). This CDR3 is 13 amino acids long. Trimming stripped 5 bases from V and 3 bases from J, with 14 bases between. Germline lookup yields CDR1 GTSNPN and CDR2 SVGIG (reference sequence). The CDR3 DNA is TGTGCCTGGGCGCTGGGGACAAACTACGAGCAGTACTTC. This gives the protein CAWALGTNYEQYF.

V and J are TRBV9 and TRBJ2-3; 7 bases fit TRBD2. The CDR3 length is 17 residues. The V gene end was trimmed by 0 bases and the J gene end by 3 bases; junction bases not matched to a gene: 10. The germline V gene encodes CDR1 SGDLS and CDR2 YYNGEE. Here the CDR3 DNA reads TGTGCCAGCAGCGTAGATTATACCGGGAGGCGGACAGATACGCAGTATTTT. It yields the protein CASSVDYTGRRTDTQYF.

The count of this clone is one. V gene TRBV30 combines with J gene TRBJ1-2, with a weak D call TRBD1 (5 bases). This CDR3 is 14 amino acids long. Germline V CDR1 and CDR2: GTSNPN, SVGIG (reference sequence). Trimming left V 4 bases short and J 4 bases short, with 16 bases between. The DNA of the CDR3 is TGTGCCTGGATGAGACCCCTGGGGCTCTATGGCTACACCTTC. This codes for CAWMRPLGLYGYTF.

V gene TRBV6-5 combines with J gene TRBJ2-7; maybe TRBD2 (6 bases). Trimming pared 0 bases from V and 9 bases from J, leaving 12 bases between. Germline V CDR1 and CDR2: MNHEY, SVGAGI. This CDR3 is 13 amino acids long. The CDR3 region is CASSYSRQEGQYF. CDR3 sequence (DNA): TGTGCCAGCAGTTACTCACGGCAGGAGGGGCAGTACTTC.

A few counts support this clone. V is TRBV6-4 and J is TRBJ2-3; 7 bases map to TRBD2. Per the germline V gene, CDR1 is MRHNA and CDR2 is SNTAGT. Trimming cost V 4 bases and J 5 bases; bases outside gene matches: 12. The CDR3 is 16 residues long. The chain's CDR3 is CASSVGAGRFGDTQYF. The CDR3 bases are TGTGCCAGCAGTGTTGGAGCGGGAAGGTTTGGAGATACGCAGTATTTT.

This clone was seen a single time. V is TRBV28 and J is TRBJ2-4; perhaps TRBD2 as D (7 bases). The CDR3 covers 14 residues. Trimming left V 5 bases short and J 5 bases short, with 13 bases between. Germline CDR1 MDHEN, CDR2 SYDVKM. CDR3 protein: CASSQRGGQNIQYF. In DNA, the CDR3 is TGTGCCAGCAGTCAAAGGGGGGGACAAAACATTCAGTACTTC.

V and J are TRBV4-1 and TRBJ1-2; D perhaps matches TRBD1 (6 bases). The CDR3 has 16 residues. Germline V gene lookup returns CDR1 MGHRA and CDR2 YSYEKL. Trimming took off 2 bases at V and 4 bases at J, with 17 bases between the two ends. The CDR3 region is CASSQPTRGISYGYTF. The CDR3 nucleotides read TGCGCCAGCAGCCAACCTACCAGGGGTATTAGCTATGGCTACACCTTC.

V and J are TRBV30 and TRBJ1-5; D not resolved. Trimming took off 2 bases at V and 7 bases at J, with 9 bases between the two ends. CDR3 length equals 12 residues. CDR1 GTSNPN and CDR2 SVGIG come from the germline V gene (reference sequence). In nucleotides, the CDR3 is TGTGCCTGGAGTACCTTAGCCCAGCCCCAGCATTTT. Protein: CAWSTLAQPQHF.

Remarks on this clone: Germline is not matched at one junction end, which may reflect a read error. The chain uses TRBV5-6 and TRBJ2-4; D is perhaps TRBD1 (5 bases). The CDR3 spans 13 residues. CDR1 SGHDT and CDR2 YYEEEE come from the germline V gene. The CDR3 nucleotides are TGTGCCAGCAGCCCCGGAAGGGGAAACAGTCAGTACTTC. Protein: CASSPGRGNSQYF.

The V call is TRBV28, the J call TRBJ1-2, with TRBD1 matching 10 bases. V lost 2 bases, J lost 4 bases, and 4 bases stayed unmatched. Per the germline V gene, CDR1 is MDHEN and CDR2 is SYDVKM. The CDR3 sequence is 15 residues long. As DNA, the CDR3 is TGTGCCAGCAGTTTAGGGGGACAGGGGACCTATGGCTACACCTTC. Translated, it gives CASSLGGQGTYGYTF.

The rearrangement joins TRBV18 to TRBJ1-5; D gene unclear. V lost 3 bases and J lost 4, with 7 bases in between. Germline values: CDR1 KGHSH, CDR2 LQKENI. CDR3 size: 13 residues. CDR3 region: CASSPAQNQPQHF. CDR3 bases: TGTGCCAGCTCACCGGCTCAGAATCAGCCCCAGCATTTT. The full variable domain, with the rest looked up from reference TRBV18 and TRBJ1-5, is NAGVMQNPRHLVRRRGQEARLRCSPMKGHSHVYWYRQLPEEGLKFMVYLQKENIIDESGMPKERFSAEFPKEGPSILRIQQVVRGDSAAYFCASSPAQNQPQHFGDGTRLSIL.

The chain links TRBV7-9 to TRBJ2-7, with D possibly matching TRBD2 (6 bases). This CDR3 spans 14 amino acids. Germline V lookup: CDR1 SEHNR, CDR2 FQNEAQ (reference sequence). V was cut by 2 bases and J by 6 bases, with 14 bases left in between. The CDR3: CASSLTSLGSEQYF. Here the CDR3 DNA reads TGTGCCAGCAGCTTAACTAGCTTGGGTTCCGAGCAGTACTTC. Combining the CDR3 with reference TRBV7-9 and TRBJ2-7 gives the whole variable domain DTGVSQNPRHKITKRGQNVTFRCDPISEHNRLYWYRQTLGQGPEFLTYFQNEAQLEKSRLLSDRFSAERPKGSFSTLEIQRTEQGDSAMYLCASSLTSLGSEQYFGPGTRLTVT.

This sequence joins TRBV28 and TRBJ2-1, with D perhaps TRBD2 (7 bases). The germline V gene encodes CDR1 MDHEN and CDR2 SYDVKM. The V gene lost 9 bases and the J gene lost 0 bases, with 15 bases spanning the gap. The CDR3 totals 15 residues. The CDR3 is CASQRGGSSYNEQFF. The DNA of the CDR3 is TGTGCCAGTCAAAGGGGGGGGAGCTCCTACAATGAGCAGTTCTTC. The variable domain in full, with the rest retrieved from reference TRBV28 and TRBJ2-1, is DVKVTQSSRYLVKRTGEKVFLECVQDMDHENMFWYRQDPGLGLRLIYFSYDVKMKEKGDIPEGYSVSREKKERFSLILESASTNQTSMYLCASQRGGSSYNEQFFGPGTRLTVL.

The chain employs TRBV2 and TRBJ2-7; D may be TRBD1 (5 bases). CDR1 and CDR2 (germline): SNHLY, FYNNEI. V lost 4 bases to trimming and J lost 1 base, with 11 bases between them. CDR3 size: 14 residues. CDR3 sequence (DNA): TGTGCCAGCAGTGTGGACAAGGGTTCCTACGAGCAGTACTTC. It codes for CASSVDKGSYEQYF.

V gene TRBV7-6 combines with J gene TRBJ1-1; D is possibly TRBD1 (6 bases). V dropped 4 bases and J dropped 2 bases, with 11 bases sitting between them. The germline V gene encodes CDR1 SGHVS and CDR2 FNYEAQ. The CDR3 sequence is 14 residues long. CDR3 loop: CASSYRGGNTEAFF. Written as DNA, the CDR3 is TGTGCCAGCAGCTATAGGGGGGGTAACACTGAAGCTTTCTTT.

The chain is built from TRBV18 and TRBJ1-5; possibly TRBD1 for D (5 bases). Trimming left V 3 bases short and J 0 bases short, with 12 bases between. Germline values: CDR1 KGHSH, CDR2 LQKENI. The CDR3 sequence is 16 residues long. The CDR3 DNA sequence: TGTGCCAGCTCACCTTTTGGGACTCATAGCAATCAGCCCCAGCATTTT. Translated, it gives CASSPFGTHSNQPQHF.

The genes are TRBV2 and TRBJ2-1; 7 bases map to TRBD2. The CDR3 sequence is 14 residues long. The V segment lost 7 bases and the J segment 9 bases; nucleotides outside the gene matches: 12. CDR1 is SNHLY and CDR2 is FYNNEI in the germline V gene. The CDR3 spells CASKELGGSAEQFF. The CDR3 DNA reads TGTGCCAGCAAGGAATTGGGCGGGAGTGCTGAGCAGTTCTTC.

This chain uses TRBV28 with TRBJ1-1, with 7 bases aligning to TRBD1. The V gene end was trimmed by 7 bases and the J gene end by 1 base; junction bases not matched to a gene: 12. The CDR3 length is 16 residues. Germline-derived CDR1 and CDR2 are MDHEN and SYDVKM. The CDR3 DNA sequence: TGTGCCAGCATCAAGGGGTTCGGGACAGCGAACACTGAAGCTTTCTTT. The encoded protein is CASIKGFGTANTEAFF.

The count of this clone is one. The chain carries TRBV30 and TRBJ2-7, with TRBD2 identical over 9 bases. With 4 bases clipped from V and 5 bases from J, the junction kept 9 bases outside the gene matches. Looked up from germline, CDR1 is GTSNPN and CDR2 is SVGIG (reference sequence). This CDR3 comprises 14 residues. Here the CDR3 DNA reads TGTGCCTGGAATATGGCGGGAGGGCCCAACGAGCAGTACTTC. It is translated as CAWNMAGGPNEQYF.

The CDR3 loop is CASSVGGDLQYF. CDR3 coding DNA: TGTGCCAGCAGCGTAGGGGGGGATCTTCAGTACTTC. J is TRBJ2-4 and V is TRBV9, with D perhaps matching TRBD2 (6 bases). Trimming left V 0 bases short and J 11 bases short, with 9 bases between. The CDR3 covers 12 residues. Germline CDR1 reads SGDLS; CDR2 reads YYNGEE.

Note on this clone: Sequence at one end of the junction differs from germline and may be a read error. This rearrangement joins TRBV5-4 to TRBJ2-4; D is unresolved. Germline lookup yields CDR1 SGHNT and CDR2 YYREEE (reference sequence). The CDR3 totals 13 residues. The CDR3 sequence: CASSPPSKNSQYF. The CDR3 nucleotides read TGTGCCAGCAGCCCGCCGTCCAAAAACAGTCAGTACTTC.